The rows below give T cell receptor beta chains drawn from one sample of a study of blood T cell repertoires in COVID-19. Generated by immunoSEQ multiplex PCR, the TCRdb table keeps only in-frame clones and is missing some. Of under 110,000 clones detected, approximately 90% appear once; the ten largest clones hold approximately 15%. Sequencing input: peripheral blood. The receptors here all came from a man between 50 and 59 years old with acute or convalescent COVID-19. The CDR3 runs from the conserved cysteine through the conserved F or W. A D gene is named only where the DNA matches it firmly. Part of the rows lack a size; the others show once, few, many or a class for expanded clones.

v_call: TRBV6-5
clone_size: once
j_call: TRBJ2-7
d_call: TRBD1
cdr3_nt: TGTGCCAGCAGCCTCCAGGGGGTCCACGAGCAGTACTTC
cdr3_aa: CASSLQGVHEQYF

v_call: TRBV19
clone_size: .
j_call: TRBJ1-5
d_call: .
cdr3_nt: TGTGCCACCCACCCTTTCGGAATCAGGAGCAATCAGCCCCAGCATTTT
cdr3_aa: CATHPFGIRSNQPQHF

v_call: TRBV12-5
clone_size: .
j_call: TRBJ2-7
d_call: .
cdr3_nt: TGTGCTAGTGGTTTGGTACTAACAGGGAGTGCCTACGAGCAGTACTTC
cdr3_aa: CASGLVLTGSAYEQYF

v_call: TRBV29-1
clone_size: .
j_call: TRBJ1-2
d_call: TRBD1
cdr3_nt: TGCAGCGTTACGACAGGGGGCCATGGCTACACCTTC
cdr3_aa: CSVTTGGHGYTF

v_call: TRBV4-2
clone_size: .
j_call: TRBJ2-1
d_call: .
cdr3_nt: TGTGCCAGCAGCCAAGGAGGAGGCTTTTTGTTCTTC
cdr3_aa: CASSQGGGFLFF

v_call: TRBV12-5
clone_size: .
j_call: TRBJ2-1
d_call: TRBD2
cdr3_nt: TGTGCTAGTGGTTCAGGACTAGCGGGGGGTGCCGATGAGCAGTTCTTC
cdr3_aa: CASGSGLAGGADEQFF

v_call: TRBV9
clone_size: few
j_call: TRBJ2-3
d_call: TRBD1
cdr3_nt: TGTGCCAGCAGCGTAGTCGGACAGGGGGCTGGAGATACGCAGTATTTT
cdr3_aa: CASSVVGQGAGDTQYF

v_call: TRBV30
clone_size: .
j_call: TRBJ1-1
d_call: .
cdr3_nt: TGTGCCTGGGCCGGGAGAAACACTGAAGCTTTCTTT
cdr3_aa: CAWAGRNTEAFF

v_call: TRBV5-6
clone_size: .
j_call: TRBJ2-7
d_call: TRBD1
cdr3_nt: TGTGCCAGCAGCCATACGGACAGGGTTAAGTACTTC
cdr3_aa: CASSHTDRVKYF

v_call: TRBV2
clone_size: .
j_call: TRBJ2-6
d_call: .
cdr3_nt: TGTGCCAGCAGTGAAGGTTTCTATGCCGTTTCAGGGGCCAACGTCCTGACTTTC
cdr3_aa: CASSEGFYAVSGANVLTF

v_call: TRBV20-1
clone_size: once
j_call: TRBJ1-2
d_call: .
cdr3_nt: TGCAGTGCGCTGACTGGTGGCTACACCTTC
cdr3_aa: CSALTGGYTF

v_call: TRBV1
clone_size: .
j_call: TRBJ2-3
d_call: .
cdr3_nt: TGCACCAGCAGCCAGGACCGGGACATCACAGATACGCAGTATTTT
cdr3_aa: CTSSQDRDITDTQYF

v_call: TRBV13
clone_size: .
j_call: TRBJ1-2
d_call: .
cdr3_nt: TGTGCCAGCTCCCCTCGGGAGGGTACTTATGGCTACACCTTC
cdr3_aa: CASSPREGTYGYTF

v_call: TRBV11-1
clone_size: .
j_call: TRBJ2-5
d_call: .
cdr3_nt: TGTGCCAGCAGCTTTGTCTTTACAGGAGTGGAGACCCAGTACTTC
cdr3_aa: CASSFVFTGVETQYF

v_call: TRBV5-1
clone_size: .
j_call: TRBJ1-5
d_call: .
cdr3_nt: TGCGCCAGCAGCTTGGATGGGGGGAGTCAGCCCCAGCATTTT
cdr3_aa: CASSLDGGSQPQHF

v_call: TRBV7-2
clone_size: .
j_call: TRBJ2-3
d_call: TRBD2
cdr3_nt: TGTGCCAGCAGCTTAGGAGCGGGGGCAGGGAATACGCAGTATTTT
cdr3_aa: CASSLGAGAGNTQYF

v_call: TRBV18
clone_size: .
j_call: TRBJ2-1
d_call: TRBD1
cdr3_nt: TGTGCCAGCTCACCATTCCAGACAGGGGGCGGTGAGCAGTTCTTC
cdr3_aa: CASSPFQTGGGEQFF

v_call: TRBV19
clone_size: .
j_call: TRBJ1-6
d_call: .
cdr3_nt: TGTGCCAGTACTAGTACGGAGTGGAGCTCCTATAATTCACCCCTCCACTTT
cdr3_aa: CASTSTEWSSYNSPLHF

v_call: TRBV30
clone_size: few
j_call: TRBJ1-5
d_call: .
cdr3_nt: TGTGCCTGGAGTAGTCTAAGCAATCAGCCCCAGCATTTT
cdr3_aa: CAWSSLSNQPQHF

v_call: TRBV7-2
clone_size: .
j_call: TRBJ2-5
d_call: TRBD2
cdr3_nt: TGTGCCAGCAGCTTAGTGTGGGGGGGAATGGAGACCCAGTACTTC
cdr3_aa: CASSLVWGGMETQYF

v_call: TRBV2
clone_size: once
j_call: TRBJ2-4
d_call: .
cdr3_nt: TGTGCCAGCAGTGGCGGCCTGCTAGCCAAAAACATTCAGTACTTC
cdr3_aa: CASSGGLLAKNIQYF

v_call: TRBV11-2
clone_size: .
j_call: TRBJ2-5
d_call: .
cdr3_nt: TGTGCCAGCAGGGCAGCGGGGACCCAGTACTTC
cdr3_aa: CASRAAGTQYF

v_call: TRBV19
clone_size: .
j_call: TRBJ1-4
d_call: .
cdr3_nt: TGTGCCAGTAGTAGGGTCGGACAGCTTAATGAAAAACTGTTTTTT
cdr3_aa: CASSRVGQLNEKLFF

v_call: TRBV5-1
clone_size: .
j_call: TRBJ2-1
d_call: .
cdr3_nt: TGCGCCAGCAGCTTGGTTGGGGGCCGAGAGGATGAGCAGTTCTTC
cdr3_aa: CASSLVGGREDEQFF

v_call: TRBV27
clone_size: .
j_call: TRBJ1-6
d_call: TRBD1
cdr3_nt: TGTGCCAGCAGGGCAGTAGGACAGGGTAATAATTCACCCCTCCACTTT
cdr3_aa: CASRAVGQGNNSPLHF

v_call: TRBV4-1
clone_size: .
j_call: TRBJ1-4
d_call: TRBD1
cdr3_nt: TGCGCCAGCAGCCTTTCCGGGACAGGGAGTGAAAAACTGTTTTTT
cdr3_aa: CASSLSGTGSEKLFF

v_call: TRBV7-3
clone_size: once
j_call: TRBJ1-3
d_call: .
cdr3_nt: TGTGCCGGCAGCTTCCGGGAGCAAGCTACCCCTGGAAACACCATATATTTT
cdr3_aa: CAGSFREQATPGNTIYF

v_call: TRBV7-2
clone_size: .
j_call: TRBJ1-3
d_call: TRBD1
cdr3_nt: TGTGCCAGCAGCCATGGGACAGCCTCTGGAAACACCATATATTTT
cdr3_aa: CASSHGTASGNTIYF

v_call: TRBV28
clone_size: .
j_call: TRBJ1-2
d_call: TRBD1
cdr3_nt: TGTGCCAGCAGTCCCAGACAGGGGGCAGGGTATGGCTACACCTTC
cdr3_aa: CASSPRQGAGYGYTF

v_call: TRBV30
clone_size: .
j_call: TRBJ1-2
d_call: .
cdr3_nt: TGTGCCTGGGGGGGCGAAGTAAGGAGTTATGGCTACACCTTC
cdr3_aa: CAWGGEVRSYGYTF

v_call: TRBV7-9
clone_size: .
j_call: TRBJ1-5
d_call: TRBD1
cdr3_nt: TGTGCCAGGGAGAGCTTAATTGTAGGGACAGGGGGAGGCCAGCCCCAGCATTTT
cdr3_aa: CARESLIVGTGGGQPQHF

v_call: TRBV6-1
clone_size: once
j_call: TRBJ1-5
d_call: TRBD1
cdr3_nt: TGTGCCAGCAGTGATGGGACAGTTAGCAATCAGCCCCAGCATTTT
cdr3_aa: CASSDGTVSNQPQHF

v_call: TRBV5-1
clone_size: .
j_call: TRBJ1-1
d_call: TRBD1
cdr3_nt: TGCGCCAGATGGACAGGGGACATGAACACTGAAGCTTTCTTT
cdr3_aa: CARWTGDMNTEAFF

v_call: TRBV25-1
clone_size: .
j_call: TRBJ1-6
d_call: .
cdr3_nt: TGTGCCAGCAGTGAGTCGGCCTATAATTCACCCCTCCACTTT
cdr3_aa: CASSESAYNSPLHF

v_call: TRBV5-1
clone_size: .
j_call: TRBJ1-4
d_call: TRBD1
cdr3_nt: TGCGCCAGCAGCACGCGCCCGGGACAGGGGGTAGAAAAACTGTTTTTT
cdr3_aa: CASSTRPGQGVEKLFF

v_call: TRBV24-1
clone_size: .
j_call: TRBJ2-2
d_call: .
cdr3_nt: TGTGCCACCAGTGTGAGGTACACCGGGGAGCTGTTTTTT
cdr3_aa: CATSVRYTGELFF

v_call: TRBV5-1
clone_size: .
j_call: TRBJ2-5
d_call: TRBD2
cdr3_nt: TGCGCCAGCAGGACTCCTCGGGGGGAAACGGAGACCCAGTACTTC
cdr3_aa: CASRTPRGETETQYF

v_call: TRBV19
clone_size: once
j_call: TRBJ2-1
d_call: TRBD1
cdr3_nt: TGTGCCAGTAGTATTTTGAGGACAGGGGGCAGTGAGCAGTTCTTC
cdr3_aa: CASSILRTGGSEQFF

v_call: TRBV6-2/TRBV6-3
clone_size: .
j_call: TRBJ1-4
d_call: .
cdr3_nt: TGTGCCAGCAGCCTAAGGGGAAAACTGTTTTTT
cdr3_aa: CASSLRGKLFF

v_call: TRBV7-2
clone_size: .
j_call: TRBJ2-2
d_call: .
cdr3_nt: TGTGCCATCTCGGACACCGGGGAGCTGTTTTTT
cdr3_aa: CAISDTGELFF

v_call: TRBV15
clone_size: .
j_call: TRBJ1-4
d_call: .
cdr3_nt: TGTGCCACCAGCAGAGACCCAGGGGCAACTAATGAAAAACTGTTTTTT
cdr3_aa: CATSRDPGATNEKLFF

v_call: TRBV3-1/TRBV3-2
clone_size: .
j_call: TRBJ2-3
d_call: TRBD2
cdr3_nt: TGTGCCAGCAGCCAAGATAGTAGCGGGGGGGCCAGAACAGATACGCAGTATTTT
cdr3_aa: CASSQDSSGGARTDTQYF

v_call: TRBV19
clone_size: .
j_call: TRBJ1-5
d_call: TRBD1
cdr3_nt: TGTGCCAGTGGGACAGGACAGCCCCAGCATTTT
cdr3_aa: CASGTGQPQHF

v_call: TRBV30
clone_size: .
j_call: TRBJ1-1
d_call: .
cdr3_nt: TGTGCCTGGAGTGAACAGGACACTGAAGCTTTCTTT
cdr3_aa: CAWSEQDTEAFF

v_call: TRBV4-2
clone_size: .
j_call: TRBJ1-2
d_call: TRBD1
cdr3_nt: TGTGCCAGCAGCCAAGATGGACAGGGTGACTATGGCTACACCTTC
cdr3_aa: CASSQDGQGDYGYTF

v_call: TRBV27
clone_size: few
j_call: TRBJ2-6
d_call: .
cdr3_nt: TGTGCCAGCAGGGCACCCTTGGGCACGGGGGCCAACGTCCTGACTTTC
cdr3_aa: CASRAPLGTGANVLTF

v_call: TRBV2
clone_size: .
j_call: TRBJ1-4
d_call: TRBD1
cdr3_nt: TGTGCCAGCAGGGGACAGGGGATTAGGGAAAAACTGTTTTTT
cdr3_aa: CASRGQGIREKLFF

v_call: TRBV6-1
clone_size: .
j_call: TRBJ1-2
d_call: .
cdr3_nt: TGTGCCAGCAGTGACCGAGTCCGGGGATATGGCTACACCTTC
cdr3_aa: CASSDRVRGYGYTF